The 28 T cell receptor beta chains given below trace back to one sample, sequenced in a study of CD8+CD57+ T cells in acquired aplastic anemia. CDR3 and TCR beta VDJ profiling relied on genomic DNA as the template. A single record per CDR3 protein comes from TCRdb applying MiXCR to the reads. The data hold 130,000 or so distinct CDR3 sequences, with about 60% observed a single time. It was patients with CD8+CD57+ cell expansion by flow cytometry who were chosen for sequencing. Sequenced: sorted CD4+, CD8+, or CD8+CD57+ T cells (not recorded which) from PBMCs. The receptors here all came from a human donor with aplastic anemia.

This chain joins TRBV5-4 and TRBJ1-2; D not certain. The CDR3 consists of 17 residues. Trimming stripped 0 bases from V and 3 bases from J, with 18 bases between. Germline V lookup: CDR1 SGHNT, CDR2 YYREEE (reference sequence). CDR3 DNA: TGTGCCAGCAGCTTGGGGCGGTCGGGGTCTATTGACTATGGCTACACCTTC. Translation: CASSLGRSGSIDYGYTF.

This clonotype was seen repeatedly, ten times or more. The chain employs TRBV14 and TRBJ1-2, with a possible D match to TRBD1 (6 bases). The CDR3 spans 17 residues. Trimming removed 4 bases at V and 1 base at J, with 19 bases between. Germline V gene sequence: CDR1 SGHDN, CDR2 FVKESK. CDR3: CASSPGQGQIFNYGYTF. The CDR3 DNA reads TGTGCCAGCAGCCCCGGCCAGGGGCAGATCTTTAACTATGGCTACACCTTC. Based on the CDR3 plus reference TRBV14 and TRBJ1-2, the full variable domain is EAGVTQFPSHSVIEKGQTVTLRCDPISGHDNLYWYRRVMGKEIKFLLHFVKESKQDESGMPNNRFLAERTGGTYSTLKVQPAELEDSGVYFCASSPGQGQIFNYGYTFGSGTRLTVV.

This chain links TRBV7-9 with TRBJ2-5, with 9 nucleotides matching TRBD2. The CDR3 is 15 amino acids. Germline V gene data show CDR1 as SEHNR and CDR2 as FQNEAQ (reference sequence). The V gene end was trimmed by 3 bases and the J gene end by 4 bases; junction bases not matched to a gene: 6. CDR3 sequence: CASSFATTSGETQYF. The CDR3 nucleotides read TGTGCCAGCAGCTTCGCCACGACTAGCGGAGAGACCCAGTACTTC.

About this clonotype: This may be a read error: a much more frequent sequence differs by one nucleotide. The chain recombines TRBV20-1 with TRBJ2-1; weak D call: TRBD1 (7 bases). V was cut by 1 base and J by 5 bases, with 15 bases left in between. CDR3 length: 15 amino acids. Germline CDR1 is DFQATT and CDR2 is SNEGSKA (reference sequence). CDR3 in amino acids: CSARGQQGGNNEQFF. CDR3 bases: TGCAGTGCTAGAGGCCAGCAGGGGGGCAACAATGAGCAGTTCTTC.

This chain links TRBV20-1 with TRBJ2-5; D unresolved. The germline gives CDR1 DFQATT, CDR2 SNEGSKA (reference sequence). V was shortened by 2 bases and J by 2 bases, with 12 bases between the two germline ends. This CDR3 is 14 amino acids long. The CDR3 DNA reads TGCAGTGCTAGACCTGACTTGCGGCAAGAGACCCAGTACTTC. Amino acid sequence: CSARPDLRQETQYF.

The chain employs TRBV28 and TRBJ1-4; TRBD1 is a possible D gene (6 bases). Germline CDR1 and CDR2: MDHEN and SYDVKM. V lost 2 bases and J lost 4, with 11 bases in between. The CDR3 contains 15 residues. Written as DNA, the CDR3 is TGTGCCAGCAGTTTAGGGGGCGCAGGTAATGAAAAACTGTTTTTT. Translated: CASSLGGAGNEKLFF.

The chain joins TRBV7-2 to TRBJ2-7; D may be TRBD2 (6 bases). The germline V and J ends were trimmed by 5 bases and 1 base, with 21 bases remaining between them. Germline V gives CDR1 SGHTA, CDR2 FQGNSA. This CDR3 has 17 residues. DNA of the CDR3: TGTGCCAGCAGCCCGGACACGACTAGGGGCGGGTCCTACGAGCAGTACTTC. This gives the protein CASSPDTTRGGSYEQYF.

This chain connects TRBV14 to TRBJ2-1; 11 nucleotides match TRBD2. The CDR3 has 16 amino acids. Germline loops: CDR1 SGHDN, CDR2 FVKESK. Losses at the gene ends were 4 bases for V and 6 bases for J; bases not matched to a gene: 8. This chain's CDR3 is CASSPRLAGLINEQFF. The CDR3 bases are TGTGCCAGCAGCCCCCGACTAGCGGGGTTGATCAATGAGCAGTTCTTC.

This clonotype was counted between two and nine times. The chain employs TRBV20-1 and TRBJ2-7; 7 bases match TRBD2. J gave up 6 bases and V 0 bases, and 8 bases lay outside the gene matches. Germline V lookup: CDR1 DFQATT, CDR2 SNEGSKA (reference sequence). This CDR3 is 14 amino acids long. CDR3 in DNA: TGCAGTGCTAGAGATCTCGGGAGGAGAGCCGAGCAGTACTTC. Protein sequence: CSARDLGRRAEQYF.

This clonotype was seen more than once but under ten times. The chain uses TRBV14 and TRBJ1-6, with 7 bases that match TRBD1. This CDR3 is built from 14 residues. V was pared by 4 bases and J by 7 bases, with 4 bases of the junction left unmatched. Per germline, CDR1 SGHDN and CDR2 FVKESK. The CDR3 protein is CASSLTGFNSPLHF. The CDR3 DNA reads as TGTGCCAGCAGCCTGACAGGGTTCAATTCACCCCTCCACTTT.

The chain carries TRBV25-1 and TRBJ1-4; D not resolved. CDR1 and CDR2 (germline): MGHDK, SYGVNS. The V and J ends lost 3 bases and 3 bases respectively, with 11 bases between them. The CDR3 length is 15 residues. CDR3 region: CASSDDQRANEKLFF. The CDR3 bases are TGTGCCAGCAGTGATGACCAGCGGGCTAATGAAAAACTGTTTTTT.

The chain has TRBV2 and TRBJ1-1; D remains ambiguous. Germline CDR1 reads SNHLY; CDR2 reads FYNNEI. The CDR3 totals 15 residues. V was clipped by 2 bases and J by 4 bases, with 14 bases between them. The CDR3 protein is CASSERHIKGTEAFF. CDR3 sequence (DNA): TGTGCCAGCAGTGAACGGCACATAAAAGGCACTGAAGCTTTCTTT.

This chain connects TRBV24-1 to TRBJ2-1; 12 bases map to TRBD1. Germline assignment: CDR1 KGHDR and CDR2 SFDVKD. J was trimmed by 2 bases and V by 6 bases; bases with no gene match: 4. The CDR3 is 16 residues long. The CDR3 region has the DNA TGTGCCACCAGTCCGGGACAGGGGGCCCCCTACAATGAGCAGTTCTTC. It codes for CATSPGQGAPYNEQFF.

The chain links TRBV7-2 to TRBJ2-7; 9 nucleotides match TRBD1. The V segment lost 0 bases and the J segment 3 bases; nucleotides outside the gene matches: 3. Germline V gene lookup returns CDR1 SGHTA and CDR2 FQGNSA. There are 15 residues in the CDR3. The CDR3 protein is CASSLARTGDYEQYF. CDR3 DNA: TGTGCCAGCAGCTTAGCACGGACAGGGGACTACGAGCAGTACTTC.

This clonotype showed up just a few times. The chain has TRBV19 and TRBJ1-2; possible D gene TRBD1, 5 bases. The CDR3 extends over 13 amino acids. Germline V gene sequence: CDR1 LNHDA, CDR2 SQIVND (reference sequence). Trimming removed 7 bases from V and 3 bases from J, with 12 bases in between. The CDR3 region has the DNA TGTGCCAGTACGGAGGGGCTTGACTATGGCTACACCTTC. It codes for CASTEGLDYGYTF.

The V gene is TRBV7-9, the J gene TRBJ2-7, with D maybe TRBD2 (5 bases). The ends were cut back, 1 base at V and 3 bases at J, with 7 bases in the middle. CDR1 and CDR2 (germline): SEHNR, FQNEAQ (reference sequence). This CDR3 contains 13 residues. The CDR3 reads CASSLGDYYEQYF. The CDR3 DNA sequence: TGTGCCAGCAGCTTAGGTGACTACTACGAGCAGTACTTC.

This rearrangement joins TRBV20-1 to TRBJ2-3; D remains ambiguous. Between the trimmed V and J ends, which lost 4 bases and 5 bases, there was a span of 7 bases. Looked up from germline, CDR1 is DFQATT and CDR2 is SNEGSKA (reference sequence). This CDR3 comprises 11 residues. CDR3 in DNA: TGCAGTGCTACGCTGAAAGATACGCAGTATTTT. Translated, it gives CSATLKDTQYF.

In this sample, this clonotype turned up many times. This chain joins TRBV15 and TRBJ2-1; tentatively, D is TRBD1 (5 bases). CDR1 and CDR2 from the germline V gene are LNHNV and YYDKDF (reference sequence). Trimming took 5 bases from V and 4 from J, leaving 9 bases between them. CDR3 length: 13 residues. This CDR3 is CATSGHSYNEQFF. The CDR3 DNA sequence: TGTGCCACCAGCGGACATAGTTACAATGAGCAGTTCTTC.

V is TRBV24-1 and J is TRBJ2-7, with a possible D match to TRBD1 (5 bases). Germline V CDR1 and CDR2: KGHDR, SFDVKD. The CDR3 length is 13 residues. Between the trimmed V and J ends, which lost 4 bases and 3 bases, there was a span of 9 bases. CDR3 sequence (DNA): TGTGCCACCAGTGACTCAGGACACTACGAGCAGTACTTC. It translates to CATSDSGHYEQYF.

This clonotype was counted only a few times. The chain employs TRBV19 and TRBJ2-7; weak D call: TRBD1 (5 bases). CDR1 LNHDA and CDR2 SQIVND come from the germline V gene (reference sequence). The V end lost 5 bases, the J end lost 4 bases, and 12 bases lay between the germline ends. The CDR3 covers 13 residues. For the CDR3, the DNA is TGTGCCAGTAGTTCTACAGGCCCATACGAGCAGTACTTC. As protein: CASSSTGPYEQYF.

This rearrangement joins TRBV10-1 to TRBJ2-2; unclear D gene. Germline assignment: CDR1 WNHNN and CDR2 SYGVQD (reference sequence). Trimming shortened V by 2 bases and J by 5 bases, and 9 bases separated the two germline ends. This CDR3 spans 14 amino acids. CDR3 DNA: TGCGCCAGCAGTGAGAGGGCTGAAACCGGGGAGCTGTTTTTT. Its protein is CASSERAETGELFF.

This rearrangement joins TRBV20-1 to TRBJ2-7; 9 positions match TRBD1. The V gene end was trimmed by 5 bases and the J gene end by 7 bases; junction bases not matched to a gene: 6. CDR3 length: 12 residues. The germline V gene encodes CDR1 DFQATT and CDR2 SNEGSKA (reference sequence). The DNA of the CDR3 is TGCAGTGCTCCGGACAGGGGCGGAGAGCAGTACTTC. Its protein product is CSAPDRGGEQYF.

CDR3 nucleotides: TGTGCCAGCAGCTTAGCCTCTGGGATACGAGAGCAGTACTTC. It encodes CASSLASGIREQYF. This chain links TRBV7-3 with TRBJ2-7; D not certain. Trimming removed 2 bases at V and 7 bases at J, with 15 bases between. From germline, CDR1 is SGHTA and CDR2 FQGTGA. CDR3 length: 14 residues.

This clonotype turned up a few times. V usage is TRBV7-3 and J usage is TRBJ2-5; D gene unclear. Germline V CDR1 and CDR2: SGHTA, FQGTGA. V was cut by 2 bases and J by 4 bases, with 8 bases left in between. The CDR3 extends over 13 amino acids. The CDR3 nucleotides are TGTGCCAGCAGCTTAGCCCTCCTAGAGACCCAGTACTTC. This codes for CASSLALLETQYF.

J is TRBJ1-1 and V is TRBV5-4; D is undetermined. Germline-derived CDR1 and CDR2 are SGHNT and YYREEE (reference sequence). Trimming removed 4 bases from V and 1 base from J, with 11 bases in between. The CDR3 has 14 residues. CDR3 amino acids: CASSREAGNTEAFF. The CDR3 DNA follows: TGTGCCAGCAGCAGAGAAGCGGGGAACACTGAAGCTTTCTTT.

In this sample, this clonotype turned up a few times. The rearrangement links TRBV10-3 to TRBJ2-3; TRBD2 matches 10 bases. CDR1 and CDR2 (germline): ENHRY, SYGVKD. After removal of 6 bases from V and 3 bases from J, the junction contained 9 bases not matched to a gene. The CDR3 loop spans 16 amino acids. This chain's CDR3 is CAISAASGSSTDTQYF. The CDR3 nucleotides are TGTGCCATCAGCGCGGCTAGCGGGAGCTCAACAGATACGCAGTATTTT.

This sequence joins TRBV19 and TRBJ1-5; 8 bases agree with TRBD1. The CDR3 is 15 amino acids. Germline values: CDR1 LNHDA, CDR2 SQIVND (reference sequence). Trimming removed 7 bases from V and 2 bases from J; junction bases left unmatched: 7. The CDR3 bases are TGTGCCAGTATGGACGGACAGGGCGGCAATCAGCCCCAGCATTTT. Its protein product is CASMDGQGGNQPQHF.

The rearrangement joins TRBV2 to TRBJ1-2; D remains ambiguous. The germline V gene encodes CDR1 SNHLY and CDR2 FYNNEI. V dropped 5 bases and J dropped 8 bases, with 15 bases sitting between them. This CDR3 is built from 13 residues. CDR3 sequence (DNA): TGTGCCAGCAGTCTTGTACATGGGAGCGGCTACACCTTC. This codes for CASSLVHGSGYTF.